This is a list of T cell receptor beta chains from one sample in a study of shared clonotypes between healthy human individuals. Profiled with immunoSEQ multiplex PCR; TCRdb holds only in-frame clones, not every one. Of 450,000 to 500,000 clones listed, about 80% are singletons. The sample taken for sequencing was PBMCs. These receptors were collected from a woman in her thirties or forties in good health. Some clones in this sample may be carry-over from other donors' samples. The CDR3 runs from the conserved cysteine through the conserved F or W. A D gene is named only where the DNA matches it firmly. The size field is filled for only some rows; it gives once, few, many or a size class.

V gene	J gene	clone size	D gene	CDR3 DNA	CDR3 protein
TRBV6-1	TRBJ2-1	NA	NA	TGTGCCTCTCGGACATCCTTAAACAATGAGCAGTTCTTC	CASRTSLNNEQFF
TRBV6-5	TRBJ2-3	NA	NA	TGTGCCAGCAGTCGGAGACAGCGCAATCAGCCCCAGTATTTT	CASSRRQRNQPQYF
TRBV7-9	TRBJ2-4	NA	NA	TGTGCCAGCAGCCAGGACACAGTACAAAACATTCAGTACTTC	CASSQDTVQNIQYF
TRBV28	TRBJ2-7	NA	TRBD1	TGTGCCAGCAGCTCCCTGGCGGGACAGGGGTCCTACGAGCAGTACTTC	CASSSLAGQGSYEQYF
TRBV11-1	TRBJ2-5	NA	NA	TGTGCCAGCAGCTTATCTAGCGCTCGACAAGAGACCCAGTACTTC	CASSLSSARQETQYF
TRBV7-9	TRBJ2-7	once	NA	TGTGCCAGCAGCTTTCGGGGCTACGAGCAGTACTTC	CASSFRGYEQYF
TRBV30	TRBJ1-5	NA	NA	TGTGCCTGGAGTGTAAGGAGCAATCAGCCCCAGCATTTT	CAWSVRSNQPQHF
TRBV5-1	TRBJ2-3	NA	NA	TGCGCCAGCAGCTTGGCTTTAGGCGCAGATACGCAGTATTTT	CASSLALGADTQYF
TRBV2	TRBJ1-2	once	NA	TGTGCCAGCAGTGAACTAAGGGGGTACGGGGGCTACACCTTC	CASSELRGYGGYTF
TRBV2	TRBJ1-3	NA	NA	TGTGCCAGCAGTGAATATTCAGGTCTCTCTGGAAACACCATATATTTT	CASSEYSGLSGNTIYF
TRBV27	TRBJ2-3	NA	NA	TGTGCCAGCAGACCAGTGGCGGGGGCAAGCACAGATACGCAGTATTTT	CASRPVAGASTDTQYF
TRBV30	TRBJ1-6	NA	NA	TGTGCCTGGAACCGGGGGAATTCACCCCTCCACTTT	CAWNRGNSPLHF
TRBV5-4	TRBJ2-3	NA	TRBD2	TGTGCCAGCAGCAGCGGACTAGCCGAGGGGGCAGATACGCAGTATTTT	CASSSGLAEGADTQYF
TRBV2	TRBJ2-7	NA	NA	TGTGCCAGCAGTGAACGGAGATACGAGCAGTACTTC	CASSERRYEQYF
TRBV2	TRBJ2-2	NA	NA	TGTGCCAGCAGCAACCGTTGGGAAGGCGGGGAGCTGTTTTTT	CASSNRWEGGELFF
TRBV5-1	TRBJ2-3	once	TRBD1	TGCGCCAGCAGCGGGGACAGGGTCGGGAGCACAGATACGCAGTATTTT	CASSGDRVGSTDTQYF
TRBV6-4	TRBJ2-3	few	TRBD2	TGTGCCAGCCAACGGTCTAGCGGGAGCGGGGCAGATACGCAGTATTTT	CASQRSSGSGADTQYF
TRBV28	TRBJ2-1	once	TRBD2	TGTGCCAGCACCCCGGCAGGGACTAGCCGGCAGTTCTTC	CASTPAGTSRQFF
TRBV11-1	TRBJ2-4	NA	NA	TGTGCCAGCAGTCCGGGGGTAGCCAAAAACATTCAGTACTTC	CASSPGVAKNIQYF
TRBV5-6	TRBJ2-3	NA	TRBD1	TGTGCCAGCAGTCCTGACAGGGCGCAAGATACGCAGTATTTT	CASSPDRAQDTQYF
TRBV19	TRBJ2-2	NA	TRBD2	TGTGCCAGTCTAGCGGGCACCGGGGAGCTGTTTTTT	CASLAGTGELFF
TRBV6-5	TRBJ2-7	NA	NA	TGTGCCAGCAGAAAACCCACAGGGACCCACGAGCAGTACTTC	CASRKPTGTHEQYF
TRBV15	TRBJ2-7	NA	NA	TGTGCCACCAGCAGAGATGGGGCGAGGGAGCAGTACTTC	CATSRDGAREQYF
TRBV27	TRBJ2-5	NA	TRBD2	TGTGCCAGCAGTCCCCTAGCGGGAGTGGCTGGGGAGACCCAGTACTTC	CASSPLAGVAGETQYF
TRBV28	TRBJ1-4	NA	NA	TGTGCCAGCAGTCCGCCATTTGAAAAACTGTTTTTT	CASSPPFEKLFF
TRBV5-4	TRBJ2-5	NA	TRBD2	TGTGCCAGCAGCTATGAACTAGCGGGATTGGAGACCCAGTACTTC	CASSYELAGLETQYF
TRBV18	TRBJ2-7	few	NA	TGTGCCAGCTCACCAGTTAGCGCCTACGAGCAGTACTTC	CASSPVSAYEQYF
TRBV7-2	TRBJ2-5	NA	NA	TGTGCCAGCAGCCTGCGCGAGGGGACCCAGTACTTC	CASSLREGTQYF
TRBV7-9	TRBJ2-3	NA	NA	TGTGCCAGCAGCTTAGGCGGCTACACAGATACGCAGTATTTT	CASSLGGYTDTQYF
TRBV11-2	TRBJ2-7	NA	TRBD2	TGTGCCAGCAGCCTCGGGACTAGCAGCTACGAGCAGTACTTC	CASSLGTSSYEQYF
TRBV11-2	TRBJ2-7	NA	NA	TGTGCCAGCAGCTTACTTAGCGGAGCCTACGAGCAGTACTTC	CASSLLSGAYEQYF
TRBV9	TRBJ2-7	NA	NA	TGTGCCAGCAGCCCCCTCGGTGGAGGGGGCTCCTACGAGCAGTACTTC	CASSPLGGGGSYEQYF
TRBV29-1	TRBJ2-1	NA	NA	TGCAGCGCTACACGGGGTGTGGGGACGGAGCAGTTCTTC	CSATRGVGTEQFF
TRBV11-2	TRBJ2-7	NA	NA	TGTGCCAGCAGCTTAGATCTGGCAGGTACCCTCGGTGCGTACGAGCAGTACTTC	CASSLDLAGTLGAYEQYF
TRBV28	TRBJ2-1	NA	NA	TGTGCCAGCAGGCCGGATACGAGCTCCTACAATGAGCAGTTCTTC	CASRPDTSSYNEQFF
TRBV28	TRBJ2-2	NA	TRBD2	TGTGCCAGCAGTCCGCCGACTAGCGACGGGGAGCTGTTTTTT	CASSPPTSDGELFF
TRBV7-9	TRBJ2-5	once	TRBD1	TGTGCCAGCAGCGTATGGACAGGTCAAGAGACCCAGTACTTC	CASSVWTGQETQYF
TRBV2	TRBJ1-6	NA	NA	TGTGCCAGCAGGGGGGGACCGGGTTATAATTCACCCATCCACTTT	CASRGGPGYNSPIHF
TRBV30	TRBJ2-7	NA	TRBD1	TGTGCCTGGAGGCGGACAGGGGGGGAACCCTACGAGCAGTACTTC	CAWRRTGGEPYEQYF
TRBV28	TRBJ2-7	NA	TRBD2	TGTGCCAGCAGTTTTGGGACTAGCGGGTCCTACGAGCAGTACTTC	CASSFGTSGSYEQYF
TRBV9	TRBJ2-3	NA	TRBD2	TGTGCCAGCAGTAACCCGGGGGGGGCTAGCGGAACAGATACGCAGTATTTT	CASSNPGGASGTDTQYF
TRBV27	TRBJ1-1	NA	NA	TGTGCCAGCAGTTTATCTAGGAGGCACACTGAAGCTTTCTTT	CASSLSRRHTEAFF
TRBV5-4	TRBJ2-5	NA	NA	TGTGCCACCATGCCTTGGCAGGGTGAGACCCAGTACTTC	CATMPWQGETQYF
TRBV7-8	TRBJ2-2	NA	TRBD2	TGTGCCAGCAGCTTATTCATAGTGCCGGGGACTAGCGGGAAACGGTACACCGGGGAGCTGTTTTTT	CASSLFIVPGTSGKRYTGELFF
TRBV19	TRBJ2-7	NA	TRBD2	TGTGCCAGTAGTATAAATGGACTAGCGGGAGGGTCACAGCTGTACTTC	CASSINGLAGGSQLYF
TRBV19	TRBJ2-1	few	NA	TGTGCCAGTAGTCCCATCCCAGTTCCCTACAATGAGCAGTTCTTC	CASSPIPVPYNEQFF
TRBV28	TRBJ2-1	once	NA	TGTGCCAGCAGCCATTTAGCGAACCCCTCCTACAATGAGCAGTTCTTC	CASSHLANPSYNEQFF
TRBV5-1	TRBJ2-5	NA	TRBD2	TGCGCCAGCAGCCCTGGACTAGCGGGAGTTGAGACCCAGTACTTC	CASSPGLAGVETQYF
TRBV7-9	TRBJ2-3	NA	NA	TGTGCCAGCAGCTTAGATGGGGGAGACACAGATACGCAGTATTTT	CASSLDGGDTDTQYF
TRBV15	TRBJ1-2	NA	NA	TGTGCCACCAGCAGAGGCGGTGCTTCCTATGGCTACACCTTC	CATSRGGASYGYTF
TRBV18	TRBJ1-2	NA	NA	TGTGCCAGCTCACCACAAGGGTCGGTAGCTAACTATGGCTACACCTTC	CASSPQGSVANYGYTF
TRBV28	TRBJ2-1	NA	TRBD2	TGTGCCAGCAGCGAGAGGACTAGCGGGAGAGGGCGGGTGGATGAGCAGTTCTTC	CASSERTSGRGRVDEQFF
TRBV7-9	TRBJ2-3	NA	NA	TGTGCCAGCAGCAAACTAGACAGAAGCAATACGCAGTATTTT	CASSKLDRSNTQYF
TRBV5-1	TRBJ1-1	NA	NA	TGCGCCAGCAGCTTGACCGAGATGGGTAACACTGAAGCTTTCTTT	CASSLTEMGNTEAFF
TRBV30	TRBJ2-1	NA	NA	TGTGCCTGGACCGAGACTAACGGCAATGAGCAGTTCTTC	CAWTETNGNEQFF
TRBV7-6	TRBJ2-7	NA	NA	TGTGCCAGCAGCCAAACTGGACCCCCCTACGAGCAGTACTTC	CASSQTGPPYEQYF
TRBV18	TRBJ2-2	NA	TRBD1	TGTGCCAGCTCACCTACGGGACAGGGAGCCGGGGAGCTGTTTTTT	CASSPTGQGAGELFF
TRBV6-6	TRBJ2-3	NA	NA	TGTGCCAGCAGTTACAGGACACCATATACAGATACGCAGTATTTT	CASSYRTPYTDTQYF
TRBV28	TRBJ1-4	NA	NA	TGTGCCAGCAGTCCCGGTTGGGCCCCTAATGAAAAACTGTTTTTT	CASSPGWAPNEKLFF